This passage covers 26 T cell receptor beta chains from one sample sequenced in a study of technical replicates of blood from a handful of donors. Generated by immunoSEQ multiplex PCR, the TCRdb table keeps only in-frame clones and is missing some. The sample contains 60,000 to 90,000 clones, 92% of which appear only once. The material sequenced was T cells isolated from PBMCs. The receptors come from a human donor in good health.

The V and J genes are TRBV27 and TRBJ2-7, with 10 bases lining up with TRBD2. The CDR3 length is 15 residues. Germline V gene lookup returns CDR1 MNHEY and CDR2 SMNVEV (reference sequence). V lost 5 bases, J lost 5 bases, and 9 bases stayed unmatched. CDR3 region: CASSPSLAGADEQYF. CDR3 bases: TGTGCCAGCAGTCCCTCCCTAGCGGGAGCTGACGAGCAGTACTTC.

The chain employs TRBV7-6 and TRBJ2-7; 8 bases fit TRBD1. Germline CDR1 is SGHVS and CDR2 is FNYEAQ. J gave up 3 bases and V 5 bases, and 6 bases lay outside the gene matches. The length of the CDR3 is 14 residues. CDR3: CASSPDREIYEQYF. CDR3 DNA: TGTGCCAGCAGCCCGGACAGGGAAATCTACGAGCAGTACTTC.

V and J are TRBV19 and TRBJ1-1; 7 nucleotides align to TRBD1. This CDR3 has 14 residues. Germline V gives CDR1 LNHDA, CDR2 SQIVND (reference sequence). J lost 3 bases, V lost 4 bases, and 5 bases had no gene match. The CDR3 DNA reads TGTGCCAGTAGTAGAAAGACAGGGCACACTGAAGCTTTCTTT. Its translation: CASSRKTGHTEAFF.

The V gene is TRBV19, the J gene TRBJ1-3, with D possibly TRBD1 on 5 matching bases. Trimming stripped 5 bases from V and 4 bases from J, with 15 bases between. The CDR3 runs to 15 residues. Looked up from germline, CDR1 is LNHDA and CDR2 is SQIVND (reference sequence). CDR3 loop: CASSATREAGNTIYF. The CDR3 coding sequence is TGTGCCAGTAGTGCCACCAGGGAGGCGGGAAACACCATATATTTT.

The rearrangement links TRBV23-1 to TRBJ1-2, with 7 bases aligning to TRBD1. TRBV23-1 is filed as an ORF, its function uncertain. The ends lost 3 bases at V and 6 bases at J; junction bases unmatched: 13. The CDR3 spans 16 residues. In DNA form, the CDR3 reads TGCGCCAGCAGTCACCCTGACAGGGTAAGTACTAATGGCTACACCTTC. Protein product: CASSHPDRVSTNGYTF.

The chain employs TRBV15 and TRBJ2-5; 8 bases agree with TRBD2. The CDR3 sequence is 13 residues long. The ends lost 8 bases at V and 1 base at J; junction bases unmatched: 3. Germline V gives CDR1 LNHNV, CDR2 YYDKDF (reference sequence). The CDR3 DNA reads as TGTGCCACCGGGCTAGCGGGCCAAGAGACCCAGTACTTC. As protein: CATGLAGQETQYF.

About this clone: Other DNA sequences in the sample encode the same CDR3. The rearrangement uses TRBV2 and TRBJ1-1, with 12 bases fitting TRBD1. V was pared by 8 bases and J by 1 base, with 2 bases of the junction left unmatched. CDR3 length equals 14 residues. Per germline, CDR1 SNHLY and CDR2 FYNNEI. CDR3 sequence: CASSGQGANTEAFF. The CDR3 DNA is TGTGCCAGCTCGGGACAGGGGGCGAACACTGAAGCTTTCTTT.

The CDR3 sequence is CASSLNTGGGQPQHF. CDR3 coding DNA: TGCGCCAGCAGCTTAAATACAGGGGGCGGTCAGCCCCAGCATTTT. V gene TRBV5-1 combines with J gene TRBJ1-5; 9 nucleotides line up with TRBD1. The germline gives CDR1 SGHRS, CDR2 YFSETQ. Trimming removed 2 bases from V and 6 bases from J; junction bases left unmatched: 6. The CDR3 contains 15 residues.

The chain has TRBV10-3 and TRBJ1-2, with D uncertain. V shed 0 bases and J shed 0 bases, with 8 bases lying between them. The CDR3 is 15 residues long. Germline CDR1 and CDR2: ENHRY and SYGVKD. Here the CDR3 DNA reads TGTGCCATCAGTGAGTCAGCGGGTTCTAACTATGGCTACACCTTC. Encoded protein: CAISESAGSNYGYTF.

The rearrangement uses TRBV10-3 and TRBJ1-5, with D tentatively TRBD1 (6 bases). The CDR3 contains 14 residues. Per the germline V gene, CDR1 is ENHRY and CDR2 is SYGVKD. Trimming removed 3 bases from V and 7 bases from J, with 13 bases in between. The CDR3 is CAISETGPEQPQHF. In DNA form, the CDR3 reads TGTGCCATCAGTGAAACAGGGCCGGAACAGCCCCAGCATTTT.

The chain uses TRBV11-2 and TRBJ1-1; a weak D match, TRBD1 (5 bases). V lost 2 bases, J lost 4 bases, and 11 bases lay in between. The germline gives CDR1 SGHAT, CDR2 FQNNGV. The length of the CDR3 is 14 residues. CDR3 protein: CASSLLGVSTEAFF. The CDR3, as DNA: TGTGCCAGCAGCTTATTAGGGGTATCCACTGAAGCTTTCTTT.

The CDR3, as DNA: TGTGCCATCAGTGACCCGACAGGGGGCTTGGGCATTCAGTACTTC. This codes for CAISDPTGGLGIQYF. The chain is built from TRBV10-3 and TRBJ2-4; 10 nucleotides match TRBD1. The CDR3 runs to 15 residues. J was trimmed by 9 bases and V by 3 bases; bases with no gene match: 8. In germline, CDR1 is ENHRY, CDR2 SYGVKD.

The rearrangement joins TRBV13 to TRBJ2-1, with 10 positions matching TRBD2. Germline CDR1 and CDR2: PRHDT and FYEKMQ (reference sequence). With V trimmed by 4 bases and J by 9 bases, 6 bases remained unmatched. This CDR3 has 14 residues. The CDR3 here is CASSSFLAGGEQFF. CDR3 sequence (DNA): TGTGCCAGCAGCTCCTTTTTAGCGGGAGGTGAGCAGTTCTTC.

The rearrangement links TRBV7-9 to TRBJ1-2; a weak D match, TRBD1 (6 bases). The CDR3 runs 15 residues. Germline CDR1 is SEHNR and CDR2 is FQNEAQ (reference sequence). V was shortened by 2 bases and J by 5 bases, with 15 bases between the two germline ends. Written as DNA, the CDR3 is TGTGCCAGCAGCTTAACAGGGAGAGGAGCATATGGCTACACCTTC. Protein: CASSLTGRGAYGYTF.

The table lists this clone with a few counts. The V gene is TRBV2, the J gene TRBJ2-2; D is uncertain. Germline V gene lookup returns CDR1 SNHLY and CDR2 FYNNEI. This CDR3 contains 13 residues. V gave up 2 bases and J gave up 6 bases, with 7 bases separating them. Here the CDR3 reads CASSETGAGELFF. The CDR3 region has the DNA TGTGCCAGCAGTGAAACCGGAGCCGGGGAGCTGTTTTTT.

This clone was detected only a few times. CDR3 sequence (DNA): TGTGCCAGCAGTGTTAGGCGGCGGGATGAAAAACTGTTTTTT. It is translated as CASSVRRRDEKLFF. The gene calls are TRBV2 and TRBJ1-4; D not certain. The CDR3 contains 14 residues. Germline V gene data show CDR1 as SNHLY and CDR2 as FYNNEI. V was shortened by 4 bases and J by 6 bases, with 12 bases between the two germline ends.

The chain has TRBV5-4 and TRBJ1-1, with D possibly being TRBD1 (5 bases). Germline V gives CDR1 SGHNT, CDR2 YYREEE (reference sequence). Trimming left V 2 bases short and J 3 bases short, with 11 bases between. The CDR3 covers 14 residues. CDR3 in DNA: TGTGCCAGCAGCTTATCAGGGCCTTACACTGAAGCTTTCTTT. Amino acid sequence: CASSLSGPYTEAFF.

The chain couples TRBV7-8 to TRBJ2-1, with D uncertain. CDR3 size: 14 residues. V lost 1 base, J lost 4 bases, and 8 bases lay in between. CDR1 SGHVS and CDR2 FQNEAQ come from the germline V gene. The CDR3 region has the DNA TGTGCCAGCAGCTTAGACGCTAGATACAATGAGCAGTTCTTC. Its protein product is CASSLDARYNEQFF.

This sequence joins TRBV27 and TRBJ2-1, with 9 bases matching TRBD2. Germline assignment: CDR1 MNHEY and CDR2 SMNVEV (reference sequence). The CDR3 contains 17 residues. Germline trimming cut 6 bases from V and 4 bases from J; bases unmatched to any gene: 13. In nucleotides, the CDR3 is TGTGCCAGCAGCTCTCCCCCAAGCGGGAGGTTTTACAATGAGCAGTTCTTC. Encoded protein: CASSSPPSGRFYNEQFF.

This clone was found once. This chain joins TRBV10-3 and TRBJ1-1, with 8 nucleotides matching TRBD1. Germline V gene lookup returns CDR1 ENHRY and CDR2 SYGVKD. V lost 6 bases, J lost 1 base, and 10 bases stayed unmatched. CDR3 length: 16 residues. The CDR3 region has the DNA TGTGCCATCAGCCCTCAAAAGGGACAGGCGAACACTGAAGCTTTCTTT. Its protein product is CAISPQKGQANTEAFF.

On this clone: Germline and junction disagree at one end, which may indicate a read error. The chain uses TRBV7-3 and TRBJ2-1; 8 positions match TRBD2. The CDR3 sequence is 15 residues long. Germline lookup yields CDR1 SGHTA and CDR2 FQGTGA. This CDR3 reads CASSLSGNSFNEQFF. In nucleotides, the CDR3 is TGTGCCAGCAGCCTTAGCGGGAATTCCTTCAATGAGCAGTTCTTC.

This chain joins TRBV6-5 and TRBJ1-1, with 9 bases identical to TRBD1. This CDR3 is 13 amino acids long. Germline V gives CDR1 MNHEY, CDR2 SVGAGI. J gave up 10 bases and V 1 base, and 4 bases lay outside the gene matches. CDR3 in amino acids: CASSYWGQGVAFF. The CDR3 nucleotides are TGTGCCAGCAGTTACTGGGGACAGGGCGTAGCTTTCTTT.

The rearrangement links TRBV6-1 to TRBJ1-2; possible D gene TRBD1, 6 bases. The germline gives CDR1 MNHNS, CDR2 SASEGT. The length of the CDR3 is 14 residues. Trimming removed 4 bases from V and 4 bases from J, with 13 bases in between. The CDR3 region is CASSARQVPYGYTF. The CDR3 DNA reads as TGTGCCAGCAGTGCAAGACAGGTACCCTATGGCTACACCTTC.

The CDR3 nucleotides are TGTGCCAGCAGCTTGTCGGGACAAGGGGTTTCAGGAAACACCATATATTTT. This encodes CASSLSGQGVSGNTIYF. The J gene is TRBJ1-3, the V gene TRBV5-4, with a weak D call TRBD1 (6 bases). The CDR3 is 17 residues long. The germline V gene encodes CDR1 SGHNT and CDR2 YYREEE (reference sequence). V was shortened by 1 base and J by 4 bases, with 18 bases between the two germline ends. The complete variable domain, with remaining parts taken from reference TRBV5-4 and TRBJ1-3, reads ETGVTQSPTHLIKTRGQQVTLRCSSQSGHNTVSWYQQALGQGPQFIFQYYREEENGRGNFPPRFSGLQFPNYSSELNVNALELDDSALYLCASSLSGQGVSGNTIYFGEGSWLTVV.

This clone was counted a single time. The V and J genes are TRBV7-3 and TRBJ2-2; 8 positions agree with TRBD2. The CDR3 contains 19 residues. Germline CDR1 reads SGHTA; CDR2 reads FQGTGA. After removal of 5 bases from V and 3 bases from J, the junction contained 17 bases not matched to a gene. DNA for the CDR3: TGTGCCAGCAGCCGGGGAGGGGCGGGAGGACCATCGTACACCGGGGAGCTGTTTTTT. Translating gives CASSRGGAGGPSYTGELFF.

The gene calls are TRBV6-1 and TRBJ1-4; the match to TRBD1 covers 10 bases. In germline, CDR1 is MNHNS, CDR2 SASEGT. The CDR3 is 16 amino acids. The V gene end was trimmed by 1 base and the J gene end by 6 bases; junction bases not matched to a gene: 5. CDR3 DNA sequence: TGTGCCAGCAGTGAAGGGTGGACAGGGGGGTATGAAAAACTGTTTTTT. This translates into CASSEGWTGGYEKLFF.